These 20 T cell receptor beta chains originate from one sample sequenced in a study of T cell repertoires in cytomegalovirus infection. TCRdb ran MiXCR on the reads and lists one entry per CDR3 protein. The sample contains some 300,000 distinct CDR3 sequences, approximately 14% of which appear only once. The sample comprised PBMCs. These receptors all stem from a human donor in good health (CMV status not recorded). Some clones in this sample may be carry-over from other donors' samples.

The V call is TRBV7-3, the J call TRBJ2-3; 8 bases line up with TRBD1. This CDR3 has 14 amino acids. From germline, CDR1 is SGHTA and CDR2 FQGTGA. With 3 bases clipped from V and 6 bases from J, the junction kept 5 bases outside the gene matches. The CDR3 nucleotides are TGTGCCAGCAGCTTCAGGGGGCTCGGGGATACGCAGTATTTT. Translating gives CASSFRGLGDTQYF.

The chain has TRBV2 and TRBJ2-5; the D is unclear. CDR1 and CDR2 (germline): SNHLY, FYNNEI. V shed 5 bases and J shed 0 bases, with 10 bases lying between them. This CDR3 comprises 14 residues. The CDR3 spells CASSYDSNQETQYF. The CDR3 DNA follows: TGTGCCAGCAGTTACGACTCAAACCAAGAGACCCAGTACTTC.

The chain employs TRBV19 and TRBJ1-5; 7 bases match TRBD1. V gave up 7 bases and J gave up 3 bases; unmatched junction bases: 9. The CDR3 spans 15 residues. Germline V gene data show CDR1 as LNHDA and CDR2 as SQIVND (reference sequence). The chain's CDR3 is CASNPRGATNQPQHF. CDR3 sequence (DNA): TGTGCCAGTAACCCCAGGGGGGCAACCAATCAGCCCCAGCATTTT.

The gene calls are TRBV6-6 and TRBJ1-3; possibly TRBD1 for D (6 bases). Germline V lookup: CDR1 MNHNY, CDR2 SVGAGI (reference sequence). The CDR3 extends over 16 amino acids. The V end was cut by 4 bases, the J end by 3 bases, with 16 bases between. CDR3 DNA: TGTGCCAGCAGTTCCGGCGCAGGGGTTTATGGAAACACCATATATTTT. This sequence encodes CASSSGAGVYGNTIYF.

This clonotype turned up a few times. The chain recombines TRBV19 with TRBJ2-2; possibly TRBD2 for D (5 bases). V lost 5 bases, J lost 3 bases, and 19 bases lay in between. The CDR3 is made up of 17 amino acids. Germline assignment: CDR1 LNHDA and CDR2 SQIVND (reference sequence). The CDR3 nucleotides are TGTGCCAGTAGTTGGCGAGGGAAGGGTTTGGACACCGGGGAGCTGTTTTTT. Its protein product is CASSWRGKGLDTGELFF.

This clonotype was seen only a few times. The chain joins TRBV20-1 to TRBJ1-4; no clear D. Trimming cost V 1 base and J 4 bases, with 16 bases left between them. In germline, CDR1 is DFQATT, CDR2 SNEGSKA (reference sequence). The length of the CDR3 is 16 residues. The CDR3 coding sequence is TGCAGTGCTAGAGTAGAAGGTCATCGGGGTAATGAAAAACTGTTTTTT. It specifies CSARVEGHRGNEKLFF.

The gene calls are TRBV15 and TRBJ2-2; 7 bases are a match to TRBD2. The CDR3 has 14 amino acids. The germline CDR1 and CDR2 sequences are LNHNV and YYDKDF (reference sequence). V lost 4 bases and J lost 3; bases outside the gene matches: 2. The CDR3, as DNA: TGTGCCACCAGCACTAGCGGAGACACCGGGGAGCTGTTTTTT. It yields the protein CATSTSGDTGELFF.

This clonotype has more than one count but fewer than ten. The rearrangement uses TRBV20-1 and TRBJ1-2; 10 positions agree with TRBD1. This CDR3 region has 13 residues. Germline V gene lookup returns CDR1 DFQATT and CDR2 SNEGSKA (reference sequence). Germline trimming cut 4 bases from V and 6 bases from J; bases unmatched to any gene: 5. This CDR3 is CSAKTGGTNGYTF. CDR3 coding DNA: TGCAGTGCTAAGACAGGGGGCACAAATGGCTACACCTTC.

This clonotype was found a few times. The CDR3 is CASTTINQPQHF. The CDR3 region has the DNA TGTGCCAGCACCACTATCAATCAGCCCCAGCATTTT. This sequence joins TRBV6-2 or TRBV6-3 and TRBJ1-5, with D hard to call. The CDR3 consists of 12 residues. Between the trimmed V and J ends, which lost 7 bases and 3 bases, there was a span of 7 bases. Germline V gene lookup returns CDR1 MNHEY and CDR2 SVGEGT.

The sample holds a few counts of this clonotype. This chain links TRBV28 with TRBJ2-3; 8 bases are a match to TRBD2. The CDR3 runs 16 residues. Germline trimming cut 1 base from V and 2 bases from J; bases unmatched to any gene: 5. The germline V gene has CDR1 MDHEN and CDR2 SYDVKM. CDR3 sequence (DNA): TGTGCCAGCAGTTTATCAGGCGGGGGGTCCACAGATACGCAGTATTTT. Protein product: CASSLSGGGSTDTQYF. The complete variable domain, with remaining parts taken from reference TRBV28 and TRBJ2-3, reads DVKVTQSSRYLVKRTGEKVFLECVQDMDHENMFWYRQDPGLGLRLIYFSYDVKMKEKGDIPEGYSVSREKKERFSLILESASTNQTSMYLCASSLSGGGSTDTQYFGPGTRLTVL.

This clonotype showed up many times. This chain joins TRBV7-2 and TRBJ2-7; D is unresolved. This CDR3 spans 11 amino acids. Trimming removed 4 bases at V and 11 bases at J, with 12 bases between. Germline V gene lookup returns CDR1 SGHTA and CDR2 FQGNSA. The CDR3 DNA reads TGTGCCAGCAGCTCCTCCTCCATTGAGTACTTC. Amino acid sequence: CASSSSSIEYF.

The chain employs TRBV3-1 and TRBJ2-1; D unresolved. In germline, CDR1 is LGHDT, CDR2 YNNKEL (reference sequence). This CDR3 spans 12 amino acids. The V end lost 1 base, the J end lost 6 bases, and 4 bases lay between the germline ends. Written as DNA, the CDR3 is TGTGCCAGCAGCCAAGGAGGCAATGAGCAGTTCTTC. Translated: CASSQGGNEQFF.

The genes are TRBV20-1 and TRBJ2-1; the D is unclear. This CDR3 comprises 15 residues. CDR1 and CDR2 (germline): DFQATT, SNEGSKA (reference sequence). The V and J ends lost 0 bases and 0 bases respectively, with 9 bases between them. In DNA form, the CDR3 reads TGCAGTGCTAGAGATTGGTTGAGCTCCTACAATGAGCAGTTCTTC. It translates to CSARDWLSSYNEQFF.

This clonotype was observed many times. The CDR3 loop is CASSSGDRGGQPQHF. The CDR3 bases are TGTGCCAGCAGTTCCGGGGACAGGGGGGGCCAGCCCCAGCATTTT. This sequence joins TRBV6-1 and TRBJ1-5, with 11 bases fitting TRBD1. The germline CDR1 and CDR2 sequences are MNHNS and SASEGT. The CDR3 runs 15 residues. V dropped 5 bases and J dropped 7; count of bases not matched to a gene: 7.

This clonotype turned up a few times. The rearrangement joins TRBV25-1 to TRBJ2-7, with D possibly being TRBD1 (5 bases). V was clipped by 6 bases and J by 0 bases, with 12 bases between them. Germline V lookup: CDR1 MGHDK, CDR2 SYGVNS. The CDR3 has 14 residues. The CDR3 region has the DNA TGTGCCAGCAGCAAGGACAAGGGCTCCTACGAGCAGTACTTC. Its translation is CASSKDKGSYEQYF.

This clonotype was found many times. The rearrangement uses TRBV3-1 and TRBJ2-7; 9 bases match TRBD1. This CDR3 is built from 15 residues. Germline-derived CDR1 and CDR2 are LGHDT and YNNKEL (reference sequence). Trimming cost V 4 bases and J 5 bases; bases outside gene matches: 9. CDR3 coding DNA: TGTGCCAGCAGCCGGCAGACAGGGGGAAGCCACGAGCAGTACTTC. This codes for CASSRQTGGSHEQYF.

At least ten counts were recorded for this clonotype. The chain couples TRBV9 to TRBJ2-7; the D call may be TRBD1 or TRBD2 (5 bases each). This CDR3 is built from 14 residues. V shed 5 bases and J shed 3 bases, with 15 bases lying between them. Per the germline V gene, CDR1 is SGDLS and CDR2 is YYNGEE. Here the CDR3 reads CASSPPPGGYEQYF. CDR3 bases: TGTGCCAGCAGTCCTCCTCCTGGGGGCTACGAGCAGTACTTC.

This clonotype came up a few times. This chain connects TRBV9 to TRBJ1-1; TRBD1 matches 10 bases. After removal of 7 bases from V and 5 bases from J, the junction contained 14 bases not matched to a gene. CDR3 length: 16 amino acids. Germline loops: CDR1 SGDLS, CDR2 YYNGEE. The CDR3 reads CASRRGQGTQGTEAFF. The CDR3 coding sequence is TGTGCCAGCCGAAGGGGACAGGGGACCCAAGGTACTGAAGCTTTCTTT.

CDR3 sequence: CASSQSGGRDEQFF. The CDR3 nucleotides read TGTGCCAGCAGCCAATCCGGGGGCCGCGATGAGCAGTTCTTC. This chain uses TRBV4-2 with TRBJ2-1, with D perhaps assigned TRBD1 or TRBD2 (6 bases each). Germline V gene sequence: CDR1 LGHNA, CDR2 YNFKEQ. The V and J ends lost 2 bases and 8 bases respectively, with 13 bases between them. This CDR3 is built from 14 residues.

The chain recombines TRBV6-6 with TRBJ1-4; D is unresolved. This CDR3 has 19 residues. V lost 5 bases and J lost 3, with 25 bases in between. Germline V gene lookup returns CDR1 MNHNY and CDR2 SVGAGI (reference sequence). The CDR3 DNA reads TGTGCCAGCAGTCTCACAAGAGGGAGAGGGCTGGGTGCTAATGAAAAACTGTTTTTT. Amino acid sequence: CASSLTRGRGLGANEKLFF.